The 7 T cell receptor beta chains presented below share a single source sample, sequenced in a study of spatial heterogeneity in lung cancer. The sample's time point: sample taken at primary tumor resection. TCRdb processed the 5' RACE reads anew with MiXCR; each CDR3 protein has one entry. The table records around 87,000 distinct CDR3 sequences, about an eighth of them present only once. The material was PBMCs, obtained at surgery. The receptors derive from a male donor with early-stage non-small cell lung cancer.

This clonotype appeared a few times. The V gene is TRBV20-1, the J gene TRBJ1-1; D possibly corresponds to TRBD1 (5 bases). Trimming stripped 5 bases from V and 4 bases from J, with 14 bases between. Germline CDR1 DFQATT, CDR2 SNEGSKA (reference sequence). The CDR3 has 13 residues. The CDR3 nucleotides read TGCAGTGCTCCCCTTTTGGGGGGCACTGAAGCTTTCTTT. Translating gives CSAPLLGGTEAFF.

This clonotype was seen many times. This chain links TRBV20-1 with TRBJ2-3; 7 nucleotides agree with TRBD1. V was clipped by 6 bases and J by 4 bases; unmatched bases: 7. The CDR3 is 13 amino acids. CDR1 and CDR2 (germline): DFQATT, SNEGSKA (reference sequence). In DNA form, the CDR3 reads TGCAGTGCCCCTGAGGGGGCCGCAGATACGCAGTATTTT. Translated: CSAPEGAADTQYF.

The chain is built from TRBV6-2 or TRBV6-3 and TRBJ2-3, with D unclear. This CDR3 spans 11 amino acids. Germline loops: CDR1 MNHEY, CDR2 SVGEGT. Trimming took off 7 bases at V and 8 bases at J, with 10 bases between the two ends. The CDR3 loop is CASTATGTQYF. The CDR3 nucleotides are TGTGCCAGCACCGCAACGGGTACGCAGTATTTT.

This clonotype was recorded at least ten times. The rearrangement joins TRBV29-1 to TRBJ1-2; a weak D match, TRBD1 (6 bases). Trimming pared 4 bases from V and 1 base from J, leaving 10 bases between. The CDR3 loop spans 13 amino acids. The germline V gene has CDR1 SQVTM and CDR2 ANQGSEA. The CDR3 here is CSVGSGDNYGYTF. The CDR3 DNA is TGCAGCGTTGGTTCAGGGGATAACTATGGCTACACCTTC.

The chain uses TRBV5-1 and TRBJ2-3, with D unresolved. The CDR3 loop spans 15 amino acids. CDR1 is SGHRS, CDR2 YFSETQ, per germline. Trimming removed 0 bases from V and 0 bases from J, with 8 bases in between. For the CDR3, the DNA is TGCGCCAGCAGCTTGGTGGCTGCTAGCACAGATACGCAGTATTTT. It codes for CASSLVAASTDTQYF.

This sequence joins TRBV28 and TRBJ2-3; 8 nucleotides match TRBD2. The V gene's germline CDR1 is MDHEN and CDR2 SYDVKM. The CDR3 runs 10 residues. Trimming took 10 bases from V and 13 from J; bases not matched to a gene: 7. DNA of the CDR3: TGTGCCACCAAGCGGGGGATGAAGTATTTT. Its translation: CATKRGMKYF.

The gene calls are TRBV6-6 and TRBJ2-3, with 10 bases identical to TRBD2. CDR3 length equals 18 residues. V trimming: 0 bases; J trimming: 0 bases; junction bases outside the gene matches: 6. Germline values: CDR1 MNHNY, CDR2 SVGAGI (reference sequence). CDR3 DNA: TGTGCCAGCAGTTACTCGTTAGCGGGGGGTGATAGCACAGATACGCAGTATTTT. Translated: CASSYSLAGGDSTDTQYF.